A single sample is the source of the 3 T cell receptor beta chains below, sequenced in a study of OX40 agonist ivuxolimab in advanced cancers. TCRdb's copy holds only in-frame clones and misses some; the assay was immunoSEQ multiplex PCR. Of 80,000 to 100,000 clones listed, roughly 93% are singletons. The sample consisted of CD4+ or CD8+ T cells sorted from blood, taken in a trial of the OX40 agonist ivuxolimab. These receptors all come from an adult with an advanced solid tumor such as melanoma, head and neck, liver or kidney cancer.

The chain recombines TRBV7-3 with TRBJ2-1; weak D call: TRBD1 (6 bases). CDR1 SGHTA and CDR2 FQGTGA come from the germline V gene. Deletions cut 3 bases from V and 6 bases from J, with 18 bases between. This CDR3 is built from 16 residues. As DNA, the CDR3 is TGTGCCAGCAGCTTTCTTGAGGCGACAGGCTCCAATGAGCAGTTCTTC. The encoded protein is CASSFLEATGSNEQFF.

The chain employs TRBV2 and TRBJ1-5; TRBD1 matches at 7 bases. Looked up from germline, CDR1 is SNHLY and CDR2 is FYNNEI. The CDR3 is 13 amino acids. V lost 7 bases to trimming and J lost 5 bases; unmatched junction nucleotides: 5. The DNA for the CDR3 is TGTGCCAGCACCCGACAGGGATATCAGCCCCAGCATTTT. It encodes CASTRQGYQPQHF. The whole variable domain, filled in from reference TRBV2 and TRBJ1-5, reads EPEVTQTPSHQVTQMGQEVILRCVPISNHLYFYWYRQILGQKVEFLVSFYNNEISEKSEIFDDQFSVERPDGSNFTLKIRSTKLEDSAMYFCASTRQGYQPQHFGDGTRLSIL.

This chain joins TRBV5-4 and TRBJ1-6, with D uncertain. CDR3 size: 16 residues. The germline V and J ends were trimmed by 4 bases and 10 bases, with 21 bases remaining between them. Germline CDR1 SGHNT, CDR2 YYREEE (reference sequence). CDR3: CASSQVMGIRYSPLHF. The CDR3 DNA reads TGTGCCAGCAGCCAAGTAATGGGGATTCGGTACTCACCCCTCCACTTT.